This TCR beta chain was captured by sequencing in a study of T cells in Graves' hyperthyroidism and ophthalmopathy. It was RNA transcripts that yielded the amplified TCR beta CDR3 regions. With the HTBI primer set, the TCR CDR3 went through a first round of RT-PCR. TCRdb reprocessed the multiplex PCR reads via MiXCR and lists one record per CDR3 protein. Of about 560,000 distinct CDR3 sequences listed, less than 20% are singletons. This clonotype was observed a few times. This CDR3 contains 16 residues. Trimming cost V 4 bases and J 0 bases, with 14 bases left between them. The germline V gene has CDR1 SGHVS and CDR2 FQNEAQ.

This TCR was recovered from a woman aged 30 to 39 with Graves' hyperthyroidism. Sequencing input: blood. V and J are TRBV7-8 and TRBJ2-3, with D perhaps matching TRBD2 (5 bases). The DNA of the CDR3 is TGTGCCAGCAGCTCCCCCTCTGGCGGGAGCACAGATACGCAGTATTTT. This sequence encodes CASSSPSGGSTDTQYF. Looking up the rest from reference TRBV7-8 and TRBJ2-3 gives the full variable domain: GAGVSQSPRYKVAKRGQDVALRCDPISGHVSLFWYQQALGQGPEFLTYFQNEAQLDKSGLPSDRFFAERPEGSVSTLKIQRTQQEDSAVYLCASSSPSGGSTDTQYFGPGTRLTVL.